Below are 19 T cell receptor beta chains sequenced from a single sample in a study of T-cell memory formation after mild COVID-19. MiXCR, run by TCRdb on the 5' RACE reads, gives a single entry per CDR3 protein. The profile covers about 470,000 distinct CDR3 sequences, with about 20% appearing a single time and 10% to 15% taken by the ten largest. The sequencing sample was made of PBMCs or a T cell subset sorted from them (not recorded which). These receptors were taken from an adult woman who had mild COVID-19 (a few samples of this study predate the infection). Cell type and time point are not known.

DNA for the CDR3: TGTGCCACCAGCAGATCCCGGACAGGGGCTATGTACTATGGCTACACCTTC. Amino acids: CATSRSRTGAMYYGYTF. This chain uses TRBV15 with TRBJ1-2; 9 bases line up with TRBD1. The trim removed 2 bases at V and 3 bases at J, leaving 10 bases unmatched. Germline V lookup: CDR1 LNHNV, CDR2 YYDKDF (reference sequence). The CDR3 loop spans 17 amino acids.

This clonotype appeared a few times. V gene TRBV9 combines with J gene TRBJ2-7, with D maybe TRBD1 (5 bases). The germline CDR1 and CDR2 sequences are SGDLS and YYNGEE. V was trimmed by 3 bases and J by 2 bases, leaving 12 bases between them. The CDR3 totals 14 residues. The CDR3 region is CASSGGDRPYEQYF. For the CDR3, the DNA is TGTGCCAGCAGCGGAGGAGACAGACCCTACGAGCAGTACTTC.

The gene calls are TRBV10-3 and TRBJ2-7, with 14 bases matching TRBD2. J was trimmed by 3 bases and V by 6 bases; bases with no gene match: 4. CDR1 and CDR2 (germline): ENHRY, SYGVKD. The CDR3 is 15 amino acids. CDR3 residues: CAISGTSGGIYEQYF. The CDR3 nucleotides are TGTGCCATCAGCGGGACTAGCGGGGGAATCTACGAGCAGTACTTC.

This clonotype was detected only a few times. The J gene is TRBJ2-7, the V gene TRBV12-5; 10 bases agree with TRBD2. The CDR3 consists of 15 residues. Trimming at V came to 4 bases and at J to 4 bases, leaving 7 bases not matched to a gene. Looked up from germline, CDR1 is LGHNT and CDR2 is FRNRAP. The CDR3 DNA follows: TGTGCTAGTGGTTACCCTAGCGGGAGTCTTTACGAGCAGTACTTC. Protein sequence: CASGYPSGSLYEQYF.

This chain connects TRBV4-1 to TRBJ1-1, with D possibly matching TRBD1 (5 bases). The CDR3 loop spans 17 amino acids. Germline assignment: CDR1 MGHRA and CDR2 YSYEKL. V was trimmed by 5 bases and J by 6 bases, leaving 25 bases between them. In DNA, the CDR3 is TGCGCCAGCAGCACATCAGGGTTCCCCAGGGTTAGCGCTGAAGCTTTCTTT. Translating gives CASSTSGFPRVSAEAFF.

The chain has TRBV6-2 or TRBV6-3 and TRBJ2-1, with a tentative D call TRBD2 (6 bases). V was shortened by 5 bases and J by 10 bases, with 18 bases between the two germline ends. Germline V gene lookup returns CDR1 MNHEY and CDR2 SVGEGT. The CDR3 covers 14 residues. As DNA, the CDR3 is TGTGCCAGCAGTACTGCCGGGACTCGTAGCGAGCAGTTCTTC. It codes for CASSTAGTRSEQFF.

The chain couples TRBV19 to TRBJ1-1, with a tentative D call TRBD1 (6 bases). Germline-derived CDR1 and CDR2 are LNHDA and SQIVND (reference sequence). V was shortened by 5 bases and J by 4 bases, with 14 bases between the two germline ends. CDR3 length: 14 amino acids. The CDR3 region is CASSPRQAFTEAFF. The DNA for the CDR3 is TGTGCCAGTAGTCCCCGACAGGCTTTCACTGAAGCTTTCTTT.

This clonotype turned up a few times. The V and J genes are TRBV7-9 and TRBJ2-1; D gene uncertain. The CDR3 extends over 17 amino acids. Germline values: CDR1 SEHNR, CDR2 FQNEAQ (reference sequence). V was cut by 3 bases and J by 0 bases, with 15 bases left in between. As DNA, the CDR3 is TGTGCCAGCAGCTTGAAACAGCCCTTGAGCTCCTACAATGAGCAGTTCTTC. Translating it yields CASSLKQPLSSYNEQFF.

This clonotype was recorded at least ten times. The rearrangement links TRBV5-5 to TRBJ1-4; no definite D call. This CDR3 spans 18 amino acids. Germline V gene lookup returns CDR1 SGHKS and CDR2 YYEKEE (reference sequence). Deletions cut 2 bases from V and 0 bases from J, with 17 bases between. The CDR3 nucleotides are TGTGCCAGCAGCTTAGGAGGACGAAGGCGAGCAACTAATGAAAAACTGTTTTTT. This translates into CASSLGGRRRATNEKLFF.

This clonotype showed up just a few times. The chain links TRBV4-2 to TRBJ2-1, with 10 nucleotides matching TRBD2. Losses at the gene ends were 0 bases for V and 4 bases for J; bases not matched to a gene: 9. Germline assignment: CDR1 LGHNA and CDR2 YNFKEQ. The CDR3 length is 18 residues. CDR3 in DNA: TGTGCCAGCAGCCAAGATAGGACTAGCGGAGATTTATACAATGAGCAGTTCTTC. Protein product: CASSQDRTSGDLYNEQFF.

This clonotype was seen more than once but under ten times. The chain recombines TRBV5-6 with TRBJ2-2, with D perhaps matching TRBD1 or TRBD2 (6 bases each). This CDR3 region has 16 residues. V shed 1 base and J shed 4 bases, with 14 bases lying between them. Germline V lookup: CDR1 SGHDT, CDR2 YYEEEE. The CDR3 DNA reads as TGTGCCAGCAGCTTGTATTACGGGGGCGGCACCGGGGAGCTGTTTTTT. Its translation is CASSLYYGGGTGELFF.

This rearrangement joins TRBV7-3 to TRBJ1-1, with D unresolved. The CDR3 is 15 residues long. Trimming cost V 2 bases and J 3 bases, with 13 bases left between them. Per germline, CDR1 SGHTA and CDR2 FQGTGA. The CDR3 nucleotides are TGTGCCAGCAGCTTAGGACCATACGAGGACACTGAAGCTTTCTTT. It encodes CASSLGPYEDTEAFF.

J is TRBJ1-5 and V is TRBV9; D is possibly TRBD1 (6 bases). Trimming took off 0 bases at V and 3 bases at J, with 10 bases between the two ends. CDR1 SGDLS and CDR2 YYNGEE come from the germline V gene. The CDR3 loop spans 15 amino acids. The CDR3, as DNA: TGTGCCAGCAGCGTAGAAGGACAGCTCAATCAGCCCCAGCATTTT. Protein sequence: CASSVEGQLNQPQHF. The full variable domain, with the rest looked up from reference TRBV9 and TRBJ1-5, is DSGVTQTPKHLITATGQRVTLRCSPRSGDLSVYWYQQSLDQGLQFLIQYYNGEERAKGNILERFSAQQFPDLHSELNLSSLELGDSALYFCASSVEGQLNQPQHFGDGTRLSIL.

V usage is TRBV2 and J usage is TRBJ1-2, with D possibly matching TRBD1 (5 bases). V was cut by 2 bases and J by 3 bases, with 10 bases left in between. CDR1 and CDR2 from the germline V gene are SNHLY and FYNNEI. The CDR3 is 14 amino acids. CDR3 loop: CASSEILTDYGYTF. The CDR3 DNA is TGTGCCAGCAGTGAAATTCTGACAGACTATGGCTACACCTTC.

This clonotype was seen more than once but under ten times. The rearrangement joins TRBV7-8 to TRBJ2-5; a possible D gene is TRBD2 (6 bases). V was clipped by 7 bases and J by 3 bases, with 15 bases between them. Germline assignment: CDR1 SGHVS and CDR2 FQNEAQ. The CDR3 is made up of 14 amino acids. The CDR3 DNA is TGTGCCAGCATCAAGGTGGGGGGAAAAGAGACCCAGTACTTC. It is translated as CASIKVGGKETQYF. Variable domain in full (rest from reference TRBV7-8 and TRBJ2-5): GAGVSQSPRYKVAKRGQDVALRCDPISGHVSLFWYQQALGQGPEFLTYFQNEAQLDKSGLPSDRFFAERPEGSVSTLKIQRTQQEDSAVYLCASIKVGGKETQYFGPGTRLLVL.

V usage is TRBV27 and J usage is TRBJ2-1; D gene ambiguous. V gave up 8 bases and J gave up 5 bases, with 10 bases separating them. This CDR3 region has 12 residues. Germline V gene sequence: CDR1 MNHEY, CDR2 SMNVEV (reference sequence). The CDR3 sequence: CASGVGNNEQFF. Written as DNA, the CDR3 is TGTGCCAGCGGAGTGGGTAACAATGAGCAGTTCTTC.

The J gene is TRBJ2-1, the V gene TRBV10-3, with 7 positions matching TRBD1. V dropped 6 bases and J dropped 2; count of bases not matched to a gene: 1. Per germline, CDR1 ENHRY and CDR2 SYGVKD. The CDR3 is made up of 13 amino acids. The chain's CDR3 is CAISDRAYNEQFF. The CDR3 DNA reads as TGTGCCATCAGCGACAGGGCCTACAATGAGCAGTTCTTC.

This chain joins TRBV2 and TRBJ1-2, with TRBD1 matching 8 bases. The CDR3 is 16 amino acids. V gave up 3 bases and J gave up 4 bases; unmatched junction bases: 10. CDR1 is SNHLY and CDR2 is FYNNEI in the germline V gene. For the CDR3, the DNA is TGTGCCAGCAGTGACAACGGACAGGGACTGGTCTATGGCTACACCTTC. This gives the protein CASSDNGQGLVYGYTF. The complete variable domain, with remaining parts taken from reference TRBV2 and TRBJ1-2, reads EPEVTQTPSHQVTQMGQEVILRCVPISNHLYFYWYRQILGQKVEFLVSFYNNEISEKSEIFDDQFSVERPDGSNFTLKIRSTKLEDSAMYFCASSDNGQGLVYGYTFGSGTRLTVV.

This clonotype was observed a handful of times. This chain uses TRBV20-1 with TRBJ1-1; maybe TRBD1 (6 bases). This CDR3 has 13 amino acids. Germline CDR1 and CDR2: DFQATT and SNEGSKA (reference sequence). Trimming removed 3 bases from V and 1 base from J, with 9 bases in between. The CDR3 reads CSASRQANTEAFF. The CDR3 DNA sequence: TGCAGTGCTAGTCGACAGGCGAACACTGAAGCTTTCTTT.